The source of this T cell receptor (beta chain) is a study of cytomegalovirus exposure and HLA in healthy donors. About the study: In a later analysis, it was reported that the approximately 110 validation repertoires had been produced on the same platform as the 550 to 700 repertoires belonging to the first cohort.

Study-level results: Subsequent analysis showed first-cohort TCR clusters tending to co-occur in 95 to 150 validation repertoires. It was reportedly the case that the classifier diagnosed cytomegalovirus status with high specificity and sensitivity.

The donors were part of the validation cohort of 120 subjects. That cohort was separate from the first cohort, which comprised 666 subjects. The CDR3 is 15 residues long. V was pared by 6 bases and J by 0 bases, with 12 bases between. Germline-derived CDR1 and CDR2 are SNHLY and FYNNEI. Profiling relied on immunoSEQ multiplex PCR, and the TCRdb table lists in-frame clones only, not all of them. The repertoire holds about 190,000 clones, around 86% seen once, with over 1.3% in the top ten. Comments on this clone: As yet, its antigen is unknown.

The V gene is TRBV2, the J gene TRBJ1-5; unclear D gene. The source material was PBMCs. The clonotype originates from a woman aged 18-29 years in good health and CMV-seronegative. The CDR3 DNA reads as TGTGCCAGCAGATGGCGGCTCAATAGCAATCAGCCCCAGCATTTT. This gives the protein CASRWRLNSNQPQHF.